This is a list of T cell receptor beta chains from one sample in a study of Ad26.COV2.S vaccination and SARS-CoV-2 variants. Some clones are missing from TCRdb's copy, which holds only in-frame ones; the method was immunoSEQ multiplex PCR. This sample has some 420,000 clones; over 75% occur once, and the top ten carry around 3.6%. The sequenced sample was peripheral blood, obtained in a trial of Ad26.COV2.S vaccine versus placebo. Every receptor here comes from a person aged 18-65 years who received the Ad26.COV2.S COVID-19 vaccine or a placebo. Both conserved end residues are part of each CDR3. The D gene is left open where the match is weak. Rows give clone size only sometimes, using once, few, many, or a class for an expanded clone.

d_call	clone_size	j_call	v_call	cdr3_aa	cdr3_nt
NA	NA	TRBJ1-1	TRBV6-1	CASSDINRANTEAFF	TGTGCCAGCAGTGACATTAACAGAGCAAACACTGAAGCTTTCTTT
TRBD1	NA	TRBJ1-6	TRBV2	CASSAGGANSPLHF	TGTGCCAGCAGTGCAGGGGGCGCGAATTCACCCCTCCACTTT
NA	NA	TRBJ2-1	TRBV7-9	CASSFYKDDNEQFF	TGTGCCAGCAGCTTTTATAAGGATGACAATGAGCAGTTCTTC
NA	NA	TRBJ1-2	TRBV28	CASSSQRRDSRGYTF	TGTGCCAGCAGTTCGCAGAGGAGGGATTCGAGAGGCTACACCTTC
TRBD1	NA	TRBJ1-6	TRBV7-3	CASSQGASWDSPLHF	TGTGCCAGCAGCCAGGGGGCCAGTTGGGATTCACCCCTCCACTTT
NA	NA	TRBJ2-7	TRBV9	CASSVDSRGYEQYF	TGTGCCAGCAGCGTAGATTCCAGGGGCTACGAGCAGTACTTC
NA	NA	TRBJ2-7	TRBV5-5	CASSLLGPLEQYF	TGTGCCAGCAGCTTGTTGGGTCCCCTCGAGCAGTACTTC
NA	NA	TRBJ2-5	TRBV13	CASPRAEPRVGYQYF	TGTGCCAGTCCCAGGGCAGAACCAAGAGTGGGTTACCAGTACTTC
NA	NA	TRBJ2-2	TRBV7-2	CASSLNPGFRGELFF	TGTGCCAGCAGTTTGAACCCGGGCTTTCGGGGGGAGCTGTTTTTT
NA	NA	TRBJ1-1	TRBV10-3	CAISGQNTEAFF	TGTGCCATCAGTGGACAGAACACTGAAGCTTTCTTT
NA	NA	TRBJ2-7	TRBV27	CASSKSTATQRYF	TGTGCCAGCAGTAAATCGACAGCAACCCAGAGGTACTTC
NA	NA	TRBJ1-3	TRBV28	CASSLSKSSGNTIYF	TGTGCCAGCAGTTTAAGTAAAAGCTCTGGAAACACCATATATTTT
NA	NA	TRBJ1-1	TRBV14	CASSYTTNTEAFF	TGTGCCAGCAGCTATACAACTAACACTGAAGCTTTCTTT
TRBD1	NA	TRBJ2-7	TRBV5-1	CASSRDSHSYEQYF	TGCGCCAGCAGCCGGGACAGCCACTCCTACGAGCAGTACTTC
NA	once	TRBJ1-1	TRBV6-6	CASSYSTGQAFF	TGTGCCAGCAGTTACTCGACCGGGCAAGCTTTCTTT
NA	many	TRBJ1-3	TRBV28	CASSFLNGNTIYF	TGTGCCAGCAGTTTTTTGAACGGAAACACCATATATTTT
NA	NA	TRBJ2-5	TRBV18	CASSPREGVQETQYF	TGTGCCAGCTCACCACGCGAGGGGGTCCAAGAGACCCAGTACTTC
TRBD1	few	TRBJ1-5	TRBV11-2	CASSLDTGGNQPQHF	TGTGCCAGCAGCTTAGACACAGGGGGCAATCAGCCCCAGCATTTT
NA	NA	TRBJ1-1	TRBV12-3/TRBV12-4	CASSFFENTEAFF	TGTGCCAGCAGTTTCTTCGAGAACACTGAAGCTTTCTTT
TRBD1	NA	TRBJ2-7	TRBV30	CAWRGRGTYEQYF	TGTGCCTGGAGGGGCAGGGGGACCTACGAGCAGTACTTC
TRBD1	NA	TRBJ2-5	TRBV3-1/TRBV3-2	CASAPGQGNGETQYF	TGTGCCAGCGCACCGGGACAGGGGAATGGGGAGACCCAGTACTTC
NA	NA	TRBJ1-2	TRBV16	CASSQLNGGYTF	TGTGCCAGCAGCCAACTAAACGGCGGCTACACCTTC
NA	NA	TRBJ2-7	TRBV19	CASSIGGTYEQYF	TGTGCCAGTAGTATAGGGGGGACCTACGAGCAGTACTTC
TRBD1	NA	TRBJ2-7	TRBV27	CASSPSLRDRDYEQYF	TGTGCCAGCAGTCCCTCCTTGAGGGACAGGGACTACGAGCAGTACTTC
TRBD2	NA	TRBJ2-3	TRBV7-6	CASSAGTSADTQYF	TGTGCCAGCAGTGCCGGGACTAGCGCAGATACGCAGTATTTT
TRBD1	NA	TRBJ1-2	TRBV7-8	CASSRGQGEGYTF	TGTGCCAGCAGCCGTGGACAGGGGGAGGGCTACACCTTC
TRBD1	NA	TRBJ1-2	TRBV19	CASSSTGDYGYTF	TGTGCCAGTAGTTCGACAGGGGACTATGGCTACACCTTC
NA	NA	TRBJ2-2	TRBV19	CASSIKRNTGELFF	TGTGCCAGTAGTATAAAAAGGAACACCGGGGAGCTGTTTTTT
NA	NA	TRBJ2-2	TRBV6-5	CASSYGGLGNTGELFF	TGTGCCAGCAGTTACGGGGGGCTGGGGAACACCGGGGAGCTGTTTTTT
TRBD1	NA	TRBJ1-2	TRBV27	CASSSLMTGPNYGYTF	TGTGCCAGCAGTTCTCTCATGACAGGGCCTAACTATGGCTACACCTTC
TRBD1	NA	TRBJ1-2	TRBV27	CASSRGLGYGYTF	TGTGCCAGCAGTAGGGGGCTTGGCTATGGCTACACCTTC
TRBD1	NA	TRBJ1-1	TRBV27	CASSSGGSEAFF	TGTGCCAGCAGTTCAGGGGGCTCTGAAGCTTTCTTT
NA	NA	TRBJ1-2	TRBV19	CASSTRDYYGYTF	TGTGCCAGTAGTACGCGGGACTACTATGGCTACACCTTC
NA	once	TRBJ2-7	TRBV10-3	CAISENRQLPPYEQYF	TGTGCCATCAGTGAGAACAGGCAGCTACCACCCTACGAGCAGTACTTC
NA	NA	TRBJ2-5	TRBV7-3	CASSLVGGQETQYF	TGTGCCAGCAGCTTAGTAGGGGGCCAAGAGACCCAGTACTTC
NA	NA	TRBJ2-2	TRBV3-1/TRBV3-2	CASSRVSTGELFF	TGTGCCAGCAGCCGAGTGAGCACCGGGGAGCTGTTTTTT
NA	NA	TRBJ1-5	TRBV5-4	CASSSDPGQPQHF	TGTGCCAGCAGCTCTGACCCTGGGCAGCCCCAGCATTTT
NA	once	TRBJ2-5	TRBV7-8	CASSLRGDQETQYF	TGTGCCAGCAGCTTAAGAGGGGATCAAGAGACCCAGTACTTC
NA	few	TRBJ1-3	TRBV7-3	CASSLSRTDTIYF	TGTGCCAGCAGCTTAAGCAGGACAGACACCATATATTTT
TRBD2	NA	TRBJ2-3	TRBV3-1/TRBV3-2	CASSQSAGDLNTQYF	TGTGCCAGCAGCCAATCAGCGGGGGATCTTAATACGCAGTATTTT
NA	NA	TRBJ2-3	TRBV7-9	CASTPGEGTQYF	TGTGCCAGCACCCCAGGGGAGGGTACGCAGTATTTT
NA	NA	TRBJ1-1	TRBV5-5	CASSTPMNTEAFF	TGTGCCAGCAGCACCCCCATGAACACTGAAGCTTTCTTT
TRBD1	NA	TRBJ2-1	TRBV6-5	CASSYLGTGWNEQFF	TGTGCCAGCAGTTACCTCGGGACAGGGTGGAATGAGCAGTTCTTC
NA	NA	TRBJ2-1	TRBV4-2	CASSQISRNEQFF	TGTGCCAGCAGCCAAATCTCACGCAATGAGCAGTTCTTC
NA	NA	TRBJ1-2	TRBV6-1	CASSKNEAVDGYTF	TGTGCCAGCAGCAAAAACGAGGCCGTGGATGGCTACACCTTC
TRBD2	NA	TRBJ2-7	TRBV27	CASSSGGGYEQYF	TGTGCCAGCAGTAGCGGGGGCGGTTACGAGCAGTACTTC
TRBD1	NA	TRBJ1-5	TRBV7-9	CASSLGQGGGNQPQHF	TGTGCCAGCAGCTTGGGACAGGGCGGTGGCAATCAGCCCCAGCATTTT
NA	NA	TRBJ1-4	TRBV7-8	CASSVDTLREEKLFF	TGTGCCAGCAGCGTAGATACTCTCCGAGAAGAAAAACTGTTTTTT
NA	NA	TRBJ1-1	TRBV2	CATLAGSDTEAFF	TGTGCCACCCTAGCGGGGAGCGACACTGAAGCTTTCTTT
TRBD1	NA	TRBJ2-3	TRBV10-3	CAIRGTGWETDTQYF	TGTGCCATCAGGGGGACAGGGTGGGAGACAGATACGCAGTATTTT
TRBD1	few	TRBJ1-5	TRBV18	CASSPGQGNQPQHF	TGTGCCAGCTCACCGGGACAGGGGAATCAGCCCCAGCATTTT
NA	few	TRBJ2-2	TRBV9	CASSVQINTGELFF	TGTGCCAGCAGCGTACAGATAAACACCGGGGAGCTGTTTTTT
NA	once	TRBJ1-5	TRBV4-3	CASSQRIDQPQHF	TGCGCCAGCAGCCAACGTATAGATCAGCCCCAGCATTTT
NA	NA	TRBJ2-6	TRBV7-2	CASSLGSGANVLTF	TGTGCCAGCAGCCTAGGCTCTGGGGCCAACGTCCTGACTTTC
NA	NA	TRBJ1-5	TRBV21-1	CASSKEVWFQPQHF	TGTGCCAGCAGCAAAGAGGTGTGGTTTCAGCCCCAGCATTTT
NA	NA	TRBJ1-2	TRBV5-6	CASSLEGEGVYGYTF	TGTGCCAGCAGCTTGGAAGGGGAAGGAGTATATGGCTACACCTTC
NA	NA	TRBJ1-2	TRBV28	CASSLWPEGSGYTF	TGTGCCAGCAGTTTATGGCCGGAAGGCTCTGGCTACACCTTC
TRBD2	NA	TRBJ2-5	TRBV5-1	CASSLVAGGFETQYF	TGCGCCAGCAGCTTGGTAGCGGGGGGATTTGAGACCCAGTACTTC
TRBD1	NA	TRBJ2-6	TRBV7-9	CASSSAPGQGSSGANVLTF	TGTGCCAGCAGCTCCGCACCCGGACAGGGAAGCTCTGGGGCCAACGTCCTGACTTTC